A single T cell receptor beta chain is shown here with its context. The data derive from a study of cytomegalovirus exposure and HLA in healthy donors. Germline CDR1 LNHNV, CDR2 YYDKDF (reference sequence). V was shortened by 8 bases and J by 2 bases, with 6 bases between the two germline ends. This CDR3 has 11 amino acids. The PCR contained 60 Vbeta and 13 Jbeta primers. Repertoires were generated with immunoSEQ multiplex PCR, while TCRdb's copy carries only in-frame clones and drops some. The table includes 200,000 to 300,000 clones, just under 85% detected once. This clonotype was obtained from a woman aged 40-49 years in good health and CMV-seropositive. Material for sequencing was PBMCs. The gene calls are TRBV15 and TRBJ2-5, with no clear D. CDR3 DNA: TGTGCCACCTCCCGGCAAGAGACCCAGTACTTC. It is translated as CATSRQETQYF.